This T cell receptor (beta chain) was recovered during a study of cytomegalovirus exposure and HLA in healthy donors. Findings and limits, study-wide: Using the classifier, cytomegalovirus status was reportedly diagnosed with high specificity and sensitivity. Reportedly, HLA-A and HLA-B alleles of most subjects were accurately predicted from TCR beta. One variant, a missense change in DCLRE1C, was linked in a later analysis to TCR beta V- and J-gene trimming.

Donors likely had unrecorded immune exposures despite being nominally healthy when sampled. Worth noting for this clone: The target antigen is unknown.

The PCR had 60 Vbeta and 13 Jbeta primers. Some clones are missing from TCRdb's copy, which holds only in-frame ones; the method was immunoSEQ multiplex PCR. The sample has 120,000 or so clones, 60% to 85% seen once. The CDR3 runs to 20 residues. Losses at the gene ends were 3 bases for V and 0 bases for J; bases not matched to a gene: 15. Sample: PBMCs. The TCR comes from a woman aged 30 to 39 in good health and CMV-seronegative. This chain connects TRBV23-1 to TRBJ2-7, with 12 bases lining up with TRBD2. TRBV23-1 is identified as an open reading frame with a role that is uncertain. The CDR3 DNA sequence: TGCGCCAGCAGTCACTGGGGGACTAGCGGGCATTTCAAGAGCTCCTACGAGCAGTACTTC. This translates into CASSHWGTSGHFKSSYEQYF.